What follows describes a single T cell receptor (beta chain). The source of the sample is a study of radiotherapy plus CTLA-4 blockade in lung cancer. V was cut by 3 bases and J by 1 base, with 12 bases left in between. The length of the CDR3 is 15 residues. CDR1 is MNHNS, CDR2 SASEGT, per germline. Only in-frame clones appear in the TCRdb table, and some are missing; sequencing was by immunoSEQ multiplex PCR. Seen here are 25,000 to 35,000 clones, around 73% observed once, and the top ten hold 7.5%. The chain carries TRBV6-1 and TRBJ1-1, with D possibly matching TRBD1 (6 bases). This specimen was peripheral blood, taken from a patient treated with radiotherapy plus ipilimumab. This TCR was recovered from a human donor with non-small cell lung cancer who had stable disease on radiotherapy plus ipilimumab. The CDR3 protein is CASSDRPDRNTEAFF. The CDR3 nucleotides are TGTGCCAGCAGTGATCGTCCGGACAGGAACACTGAAGCTTTCTTT.